This T cell receptor beta chain appears in the sequencing data of a study of shared clonotypes between healthy human individuals. Overall study context: Each donor's CD8 memory used one plate, CD8 naive two, each CD4 subset three. Whole-study findings and limits: The study found lower generation probabilities in non-shared clonotypes than in those shared by all four donors. Tissue TCR repertoires likely differ from these blood-only repertoires. Naive CD4 clonotypes overlapped across several donors at roughly 5.1%.

Data came from immunoSEQ multiplex PCR; TCRdb stores just in-frame clones and leaves some out. Here the sample spans about 2.1 million clones, around 93% being singletons. On this clone itself: The antigen is unknown.

Germline V gene sequence: CDR1 SGHTA, CDR2 FQGTGA. The CDR3 covers 16 residues. Trimming cost V 3 bases and J 7 bases, with 22 bases left between them. Positively selected for CCR7, the CD45RO-negative cells used as naive CD8 cells excluded terminally differentiated effector memory CD45RA+ cells. The clonotype originates from a man aged 18 to 30 in good health. Some clones in this sample may be carry-over from other donors' samples. This chain uses TRBV7-3 with TRBJ2-7, with a tentative D call TRBD1 (6 bases). The sample comprised naive CD8+ T cells from PBMCs. The CDR3 region is CASSLAGQTSLGEQYF. Here the CDR3 DNA reads TGTGCCAGCAGCTTGGCAGGACAGACGTCCTTAGGGGAGCAGTACTTC. The variable domain in full, completed from reference TRBV7-3 and TRBJ2-7, reads GAGVSQTPSNKVTEKGKYVELRCDPISGHTALYWYRQSLGQGPEFLIYFQGTGAADDSGLPNDRFFAVRPEGSVSTLKIQRTERGDSAVYLCASSLAGQTSLGEQYFGPGTRLTVT.